This TCR beta chain was found in a study of post-analysis software for immune sequencing data. This clonotype was seen repeatedly, ten times or more. Antigen unknown. The germline gives CDR1 SGHVS, CDR2 FQNEAQ. CDR3 length: 10 amino acids. V shed 8 bases and J shed 4 bases, with 5 bases lying between them. Points from the study as a whole: TRBV5-6, TRBV5-1 and TRBV20-1 belonged to a set of a handful of TRBV segments that were more frequent in patients than controls.

Carried by the TCR beta cDNA libraries were unique molecular identifiers. TCRdb re-called the PCR reads with MiXCR, one entry per CDR3 protein. The sample has about 180,000 distinct CDR3 sequences, approximately 30% seen once. Sequencing was performed on blood. This receptor was identified in a girl aged 10 to 17 with multiple sclerosis. This chain uses TRBV7-8 with TRBJ2-5; D uncertain. In DNA, the CDR3 is TGTGCCAGCTCAGTAGAGACCCAGTACTTC. Translation: CASSVETQYF.